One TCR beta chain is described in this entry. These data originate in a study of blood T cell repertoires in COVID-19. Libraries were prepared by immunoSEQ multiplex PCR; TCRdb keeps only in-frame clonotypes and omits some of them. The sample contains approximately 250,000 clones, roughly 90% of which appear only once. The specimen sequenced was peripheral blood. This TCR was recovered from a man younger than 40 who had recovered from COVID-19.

The chain's CDR3 is CASSQEHPGSPLHF. CDR3 sequence (DNA): TGTGCCAGCAGCCAAGAGCACCCGGGTTCACCCCTCCACTTT. This chain links TRBV3-1 (or the pseudogene TRBV3-2) with TRBJ1-6; D ambiguous. Germline CDR1 reads LGHDT; CDR2 reads YNNKEL (reference sequence). V was clipped by 0 bases and J by 9 bases, with 9 bases between them. The CDR3 extends over 14 amino acids.